The present TCR beta chain was sequenced within a study of blood T cell repertoires in COVID-19. About the study: PBMCs, B-cell-depleted T cells, or T cells were the source of the cDNA or gDNA that made up the material.

V lost 8 bases and J 0 bases, leaving 8 bases between the germline ends. The germline V gene encodes CDR1 MNHEY and CDR2 SVGAGI. This CDR3 is 13 amino acids long. Sequencing was performed with immunoSEQ multiplex PCR; in TCRdb, only in-frame clones are kept and a portion is missing. The table shows approximately 250,000 clones, with over 75% occurring only once. The sequence derives from a woman in her thirties or forties who had been exposed to COVID-19. The gene calls are TRBV6-5 and TRBJ2-1; D is perhaps TRBD2 (6 bases). The sample taken for sequencing was PBMCs or T cells enriched from blood (not recorded which). The CDR3 bases are TGTGCCAGCCAGACTAGCTCCTACAATGAGCAGTTCTTC. Its protein is CASQTSSYNEQFF.